The rows below give T cell receptor beta chains drawn from one sample of a study of blood T cell repertoires in COVID-19. Sequencing was performed with immunoSEQ multiplex PCR; in TCRdb, only in-frame clones are kept and a portion is missing. The sample has 250,000 to 300,000 clones; 84% are singletons. The specimen was PBMCs or T cells enriched from blood (not recorded which). These receptor sequences come from a man aged 50-59 years who had recovered from COVID-19. Both conserved end residues are part of each CDR3. Each record gives: clone size, CDR3 length, V gene, J gene, D gene, CDR3 DNA, CDR3 protein. A D gene is named only where the DNA matches it firmly. Size is stated for part of the rows, as once, few or many counts, or as a class when the clone is expanded.

>few|19|TRBV21-1|TRBJ2-7|.
TGTGCCAGCACCCCAGGGTCTAGCGCTTACTCAAACCGAGCCTACGAGCAGTACTTC
CASTPGSSAYSNRAYEQYF
>.|13|TRBV5-1|TRBJ1-2|.
TGCGCCAGCCGTGAAGGGGAAACCTATGGCTACACCTTC
CASREGETYGYTF
>.|14|TRBV6-2/TRBV6-3|TRBJ2-5|TRBD1
TGTGCCAGCAGTCGGGACAGGGGGCTAGAGACCCAGTACTTC
CASSRDRGLETQYF
>.|14|TRBV5-1|TRBJ2-1|TRBD2
TGCGCCAGCAGCCTGGGGACTAGCGGGAAGGAGCAGTTCTTC
CASSLGTSGKEQFF
>.|13|TRBV6-5|TRBJ1-4|.
TGTGCCAGCAGAAACTTAATGGGCGAAAAACTGTTTTTT
CASRNLMGEKLFF
>.|15|TRBV20-1|TRBJ1-5|.
TGCAGTGCTAGTAACAGGGCTGGGAGCAATCAGCCCCAGCATTTT
CSASNRAGSNQPQHF
>.|13|TRBV20-1|TRBJ1-2|.
TGCAGTGCTAGTATGCAGCGCAACTATGGCTACACCTTC
CSASMQRNYGYTF
>.|15|TRBV3-1/TRBV3-2|TRBJ1-1|.
TGTGCCAGCAGCCAAGGGAGGGGCTTGAACACTGAAGCTTTCTTT
CASSQGRGLNTEAFF
>.|16|TRBV7-3|TRBJ2-1|.
TGTGCCAGCAGACTCACGGGACACACGCGCCCCAATGAGCAGTTCTTC
CASRLTGHTRPNEQFF
>.|14|TRBV5-1|TRBJ1-4|.
TGCGCCAGCAGCCCTGCGGGCCTCAATGAAAAACTGTTTTTT
CASSPAGLNEKLFF
>.|16|TRBV5-1|TRBJ1-2|TRBD1
TGCGCCAGCAGCCCAACCGGGACAGGGATCAACTATGGCTACACCTTC
CASSPTGTGINYGYTF
>once|12|TRBV19|TRBJ1-2|.
TGTGCCAGTAGACAGGCAAACTATGGCTACACCTTC
CASRQANYGYTF
>.|15|TRBV30|TRBJ2-1|TRBD2
TGTGCCTGGAGCCGTAGCGGGGGGGCCTACAATGAGCAGTTCTTC
CAWSRSGGAYNEQFF
>.|16|TRBV7-8|TRBJ1-4|TRBD1
TGTGCCAGCAGCTTAGGTTGGGGACAGGTACTTGAAAAACTGTTTTTT
CASSLGWGQVLEKLFF
>.|15|TRBV5-4|TRBJ2-2|TRBD2
TGTGCCAGCAGCTTGGCTAGCGGCTCGACCGGGGAGCTGTTTTTT
CASSLASGSTGELFF
>.|13|TRBV20-1|TRBJ2-5|.
TGCAGTGCTAGTATCGTGGCGGGGGAGACCCAGTACTTC
CSASIVAGETQYF
>.|16|TRBV7-9|TRBJ2-3|.
TGTGCCAGCAGCACCAGACAGGCCGCCCAAGCAGATACGCAGTATTTT
CASSTRQAAQADTQYF
>.|13|TRBV19|TRBJ1-2|TRBD1
TGTGCCAGTACGGGACAGCTCGGCTATGGCTACACCTTC
CASTGQLGYGYTF
>.|13|TRBV2|TRBJ2-7|TRBD1
TGTGCCAGCAGGGACGACAGGGAACGCGAGCAGTACTTC
CASRDDREREQYF
>.|14|TRBV19|TRBJ2-3|.
TGTGCCAGTAGTGGAGGGACTAGCACAGATACGCAGTATTTT
CASSGGTSTDTQYF
>.|15|TRBV7-8|TRBJ1-5|.
TGTGCCAGCAGCTTGTCCCGACAGGCGGGTCAGCCCCAGCATTTT
CASSLSRQAGQPQHF
>.|15|TRBV9|TRBJ2-3|.
TGTGCCAGCAGCGTAGTCTTCGGAGGGACAGATACGCAGTATTTT
CASSVVFGGTDTQYF
>.|12|TRBV9|TRBJ1-2|.
TGTGCCAGCAGCGTCGGGGTCTATGGCTACACCTTC
CASSVGVYGYTF
>.|15|TRBV5-6|TRBJ2-7|.
TGTGCCAGCAGCTTGGCCCTAGCAGACTTCTACGAGCAGTACTTC
CASSLALADFYEQYF
>.|15|TRBV10-3|TRBJ1-3|TRBD1
TGTGCCATCAGCCCCGGGACAGGGTCTGGAAACACCATATATTTT
CAISPGTGSGNTIYF
>.|15|TRBV7-3|TRBJ2-1|TRBD2
TGTGCCAGCAGCTTAGCAGCGGGGGGTTACAATGAGCAGTTCTTC
CASSLAAGGYNEQFF
>.|15|TRBV24-1|TRBJ2-1|.
TGTGCCACCAGTGATTGGGCAGGGGCCTACAATGAGCAGTTCTTC
CATSDWAGAYNEQFF
>.|17|TRBV6-1|TRBJ1-5|.
TGTGCCAGCAGTGAAGTGGGGGCAGGGGCCGTCAATCAGCCCCAGCATTTT
CASSEVGAGAVNQPQHF
>.|15|TRBV11-3|TRBJ1-1|.
TGTGCCAGCAGCGCCCCGACACAACCGAACACTGAAGCTTTCTTT
CASSAPTQPNTEAFF
>.|15|TRBV6-4|TRBJ2-1|TRBD1
TGTGCCAGCAGAGCCCGGGACAGGGAATACAATGAGCAGTTCTTC
CASRARDREYNEQFF
>few|17|TRBV15|TRBJ2-1|TRBD2
TGTGCCACCAGCAGGGAGGCCAGCGGGAACTCCTACAATGAGCAGTTCTTC
CATSREASGNSYNEQFF
>few|14|TRBV13|TRBJ2-5|.
TGTGCCAGCACCTACGGTGGGGGCGGGGAGACCCAGTACTTC
CASTYGGGGETQYF
>.|15|TRBV4-3|TRBJ2-7|TRBD1
TGCGCCAGCAGCCAAGTAGGGGACAGCTCCTACGAGCAGTACTTC
CASSQVGDSSYEQYF
>.|15|TRBV6-5|TRBJ1-6|TRBD1
TGTGCCAGCAGCCACAGGGGGCTTAGCAATTCACCCCTCCACTTT
CASSHRGLSNSPLHF
>.|15|TRBV28|TRBJ2-7|TRBD1
TGTGCCAGCAGCCCGACAGGGGGCGCTGGCTACGAGCAGTACTTC
CASSPTGGAGYEQYF
>.|15|TRBV5-1|TRBJ2-2|.
TGCGCCAGCAGCTTGGACATGAAACGGGCCGGGGAGCTGTTTTTT
CASSLDMKRAGELFF
>.|13|TRBV18|TRBJ1-6|.
TGTGCCAGCTCACCCGGACAGAATTCACCCCTCCACTTT
CASSPGQNSPLHF
>.|15|TRBV6-5|TRBJ2-2|.
TGTGCCAGCAGTTACGGGACTGGTAACACCGGGGAGCTGTTTTTT
CASSYGTGNTGELFF
>.|15|TRBV5-1|TRBJ2-7|.
TGCGCCAGCAGCACCGAGCCGACAGGAACCCACGAGCAGTACTTC
CASSTEPTGTHEQYF
>.|17|TRBV5-6|TRBJ1-5|TRBD1
TGTGCCAGCAGCTTCGCCGGACAGGGGGTCGGCAATCAGCCCCAGCATTTT
CASSFAGQGVGNQPQHF
>.|16|TRBV12-1|TRBJ2-1|.
TGTGCCAGCAGCTTCTTACTAATTAGCTCCTACAATGAGCAGTTCTTC
CASSFLLISSYNEQFF